A single TCR beta chain is shown here with its context. No antigen is known for it. Samples came from healthy bone marrow donors. Primers included in the PCR were 60 Vbeta and 13 Jbeta primers. Only in-frame clones appear in the TCRdb table, and some are missing; sequencing was by immunoSEQ multiplex PCR. The table records 150,000 or so clones, about two thirds of them present only once. This specimen belongs to a study of cytomegalovirus exposure and HLA in healthy donors. V was pared by 3 bases and J by 2 bases, with 17 bases between. Germline-derived CDR1 and CDR2 are SQVTM and ANQGSEA. The CDR3 loop spans 16 amino acids. Study results and limitations: One variant, a missense change in DCLRE1C, was linked in a later analysis to TCR beta V- and J-gene trimming. The study labeled 164 TCR beta chains cytomegalovirus-associated.

The receptor was isolated from a man aged 30-40 years in good health and CMV-seropositive. Input material: PBMCs. The gene calls are TRBV29-1 and TRBJ2-1; possible D gene TRBD1, 5 bases. CDR3: CSVDGAIVSPYNEQFF. The CDR3 coding sequence is TGCAGCGTTGATGGGGCTATAGTATCCCCCTACAATGAGCAGTTCTTC.